The T cell receptor beta chain described here comes from a study of Ad26.COV2.S vaccination and SARS-CoV-2 variants. This clone was seen only a few times. Antigen specificity is unknown. The table came from immunoSEQ multiplex PCR; TCRdb's copy has only in-frame clones and leaves some out. The sample records 350,000 to 400,000 clones, less than 90% being singletons. The CDR3 is 14 residues long. From germline, CDR1 is WSHSY and CDR2 SAAADI. Trimming took 3 bases from V and 8 from J, leaving 16 bases between them. Treatment of the sample: around 19 received Ad26.COV2.S at low or high dose, single or two shots; a few received placebo; per-sample allocation not given. Each sample was drawn 63 days after the first injection (of vaccine or placebo). Study-wide points: Spike-specific responses of CD8+ and CD4+ T cells were reported to display substantial breadth after vaccination. Vaccine and placebo groups showed comparable non-spike TCR breadth.

V gene TRBV10-2 combines with J gene TRBJ1-1, with D tentatively TRBD1 (5 bases). The receptor was isolated from a person aged 18 to 59 who received the Ad26.COV2.S COVID-19 vaccine or a placebo. The starting material was peripheral blood, obtained in a trial of Ad26.COV2.S vaccine versus placebo. This CDR3 is CASSEVKGPGEAFF. For the CDR3, the DNA is TGCGCCAGCAGTGAAGTGAAGGGACCGGGAGAAGCTTTCTTT.